This TCR beta chain was obtained from a study of OX40 agonist ivuxolimab in advanced cancers. Study in general: The group had a mean age of roughly 65 years, ranged from about 20 to 85, and was roughly 80% male.

Study observations and caveats: More expanded clones were seen, on average, in CD8+ T cells than in CD4+. At doses 0.1 to 3.0 mg/kg, CD4+ and CD8+ clones expanded.

On this clone itself: Antigen unknown. The junction does not match germline at one end; this may be a read error.

Clones were read by immunoSEQ multiplex PCR, and TCRdb kept only the in-frame ones, dropping some. The repertoire holds tens of thousands of clones, with about 88% as singletons. Germline lookup yields CDR1 SSHAT and CDR2 FNYEAQ (reference sequence). The CDR3 runs to 13 residues. This chain joins TRBV7-7 and TRBJ2-7; D uncertain. The TCR originated in an adult with an advanced solid tumor such as melanoma, head and neck, liver or kidney cancer. The sequencing used CD4+ or CD8+ T cells sorted from blood, collected in a trial of the OX40 agonist ivuxolimab. Written as DNA, the CDR3 is TGTGCTAGCAGCCTTACTCCCCAGTACGAGCAGTACTTC. Protein: CASSLTPQYEQYF.